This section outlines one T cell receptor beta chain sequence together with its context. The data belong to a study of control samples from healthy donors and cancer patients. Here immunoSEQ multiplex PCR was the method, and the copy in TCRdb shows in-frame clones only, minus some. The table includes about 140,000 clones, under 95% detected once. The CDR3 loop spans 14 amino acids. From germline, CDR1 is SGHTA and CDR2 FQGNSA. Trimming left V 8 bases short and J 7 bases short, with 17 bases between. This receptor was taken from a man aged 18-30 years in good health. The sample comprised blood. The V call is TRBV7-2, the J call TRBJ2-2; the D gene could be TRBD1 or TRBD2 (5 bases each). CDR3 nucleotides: TGTGCCAGCGGGCTCGGGGCGGTGAACGGGGAGCTGTTTTTT. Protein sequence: CASGLGAVNGELFF.